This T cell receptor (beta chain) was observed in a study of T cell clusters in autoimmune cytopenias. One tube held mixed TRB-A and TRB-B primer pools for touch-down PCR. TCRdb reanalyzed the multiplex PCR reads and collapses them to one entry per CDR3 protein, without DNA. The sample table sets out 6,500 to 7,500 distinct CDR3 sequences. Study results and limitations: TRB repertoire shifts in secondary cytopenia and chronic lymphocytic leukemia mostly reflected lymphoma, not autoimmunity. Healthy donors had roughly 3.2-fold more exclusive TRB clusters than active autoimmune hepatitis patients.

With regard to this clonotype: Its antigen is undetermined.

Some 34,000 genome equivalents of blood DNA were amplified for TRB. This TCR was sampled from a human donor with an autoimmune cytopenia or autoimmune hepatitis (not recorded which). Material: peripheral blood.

The CDR3 region is CASSAGTSGRHEQFF. V gene TRBV6-5 combines with J gene TRBJ2-1; no DNA is available, so the TRBD2 call from TCRdb remains unchecked. This CDR3 has 15 residues. Germline V gene lookup returns CDR1 MNHEY and CDR2 SVGAGI.